This T cell receptor beta chain stems from a study of blood T cell repertoires in COVID-19. Original data processing: Quantification of nucleated cells was approximated via reference gene primer amplification. Assay: immunoSEQ multiplex PCR; the TCRdb copy retains only in-frame clones and omits some. That table furnishes V, J and clone size, whereas the DNA furnished D and trimming. This sample carries approximately 320,000 clones, 85% of them seen once, and the ten largest clones take just over 7%. The ends lost 1 base at V and 6 bases at J; junction bases unmatched: 13. The germline CDR1 and CDR2 sequences are LGHNA and YNFKEQ. There are 17 residues in the CDR3.

This receptor was obtained from a human donor in a cohort sampled during active COVID-19. The chain is built from TRBV4-2 and TRBJ2-3; 7 nucleotides match TRBD2. Sequenced sample: peripheral blood. The DNA of the CDR3 is TGTGCCAGCAGCCAAGTCGTAGTAGCGGGCAAGAAGGATACGCAGTATTTT. Encoded protein: CASSQVVVAGKKDTQYF.